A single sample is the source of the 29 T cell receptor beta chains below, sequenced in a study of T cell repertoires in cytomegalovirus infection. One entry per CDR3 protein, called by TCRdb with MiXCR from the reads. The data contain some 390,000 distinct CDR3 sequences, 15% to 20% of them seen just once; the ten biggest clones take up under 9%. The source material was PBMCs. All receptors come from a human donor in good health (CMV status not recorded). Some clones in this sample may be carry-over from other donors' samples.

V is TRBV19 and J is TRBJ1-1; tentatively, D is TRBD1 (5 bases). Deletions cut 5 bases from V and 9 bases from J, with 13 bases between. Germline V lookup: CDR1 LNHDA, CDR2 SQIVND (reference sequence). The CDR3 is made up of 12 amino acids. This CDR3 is CASSAGPFQAFF. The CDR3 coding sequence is TGTGCCAGTAGTGCGGGACCGTTCCAAGCTTTCTTT.

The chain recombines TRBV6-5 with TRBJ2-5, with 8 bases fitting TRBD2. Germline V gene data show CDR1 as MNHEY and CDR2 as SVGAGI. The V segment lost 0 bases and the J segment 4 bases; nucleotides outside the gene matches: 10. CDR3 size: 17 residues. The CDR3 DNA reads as TGTGCCAGCAGTTACTCGGTCAGCGGGAGTGGCGGAGAGACCCAGTACTTC. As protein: CASSYSVSGSGGETQYF.

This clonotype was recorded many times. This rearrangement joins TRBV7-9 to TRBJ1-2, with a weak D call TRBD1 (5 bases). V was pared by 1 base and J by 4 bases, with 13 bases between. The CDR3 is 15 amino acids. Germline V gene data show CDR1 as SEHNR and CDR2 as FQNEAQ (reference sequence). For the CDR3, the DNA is TGTGCCAGCAGCTTAGGCATCGCAGGGAGCTATGGCTACACCTTC. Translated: CASSLGIAGSYGYTF.

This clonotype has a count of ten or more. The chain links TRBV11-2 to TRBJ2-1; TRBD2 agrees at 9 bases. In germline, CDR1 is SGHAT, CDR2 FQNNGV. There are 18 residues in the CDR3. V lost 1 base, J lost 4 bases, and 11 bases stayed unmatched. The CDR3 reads CASSLAGTGTSRYNEQFF. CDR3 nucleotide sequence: TGTGCCAGCAGCTTAGCAGGCACCGGGACTAGCAGATACAATGAGCAGTTCTTC.

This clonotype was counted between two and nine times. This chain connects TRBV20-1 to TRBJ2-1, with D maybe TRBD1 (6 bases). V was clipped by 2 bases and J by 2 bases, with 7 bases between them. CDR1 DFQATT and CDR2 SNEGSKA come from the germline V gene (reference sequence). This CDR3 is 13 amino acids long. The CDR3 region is CSARYRAYNEQFF. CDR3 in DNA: TGCAGTGCTAGATACAGGGCCTACAATGAGCAGTTCTTC.

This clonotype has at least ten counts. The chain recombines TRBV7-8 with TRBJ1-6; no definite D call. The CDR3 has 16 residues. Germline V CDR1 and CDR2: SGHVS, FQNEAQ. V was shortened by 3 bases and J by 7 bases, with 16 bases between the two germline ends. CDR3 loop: CASSFNLGSSNSPLHF. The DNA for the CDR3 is TGTGCCAGCAGCTTTAACTTAGGGTCCTCGAATTCACCCCTCCACTTT.

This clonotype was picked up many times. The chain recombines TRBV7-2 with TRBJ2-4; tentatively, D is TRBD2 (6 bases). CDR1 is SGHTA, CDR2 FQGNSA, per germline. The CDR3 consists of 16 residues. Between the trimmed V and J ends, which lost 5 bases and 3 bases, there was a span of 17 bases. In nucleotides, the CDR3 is TGTGCCAGCAGCCCCGCACCCACCGGGGGCAAAAACATTCAGTACTTC. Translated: CASSPAPTGGKNIQYF.

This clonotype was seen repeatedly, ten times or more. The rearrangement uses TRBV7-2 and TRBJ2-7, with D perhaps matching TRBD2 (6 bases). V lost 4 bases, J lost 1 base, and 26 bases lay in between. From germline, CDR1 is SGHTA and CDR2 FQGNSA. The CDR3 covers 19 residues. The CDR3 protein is CASSSRRGDRGPQSYEQYF. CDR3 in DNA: TGTGCCAGCAGCTCTAGGAGGGGCGACAGAGGCCCCCAATCCTACGAGCAGTACTTC.

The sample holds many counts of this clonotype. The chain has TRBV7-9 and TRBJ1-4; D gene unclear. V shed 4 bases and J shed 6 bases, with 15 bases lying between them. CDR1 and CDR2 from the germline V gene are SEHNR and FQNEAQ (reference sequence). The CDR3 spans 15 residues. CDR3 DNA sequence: TGTGCCAGCAGCTCACGACTCCCGGAGGATGAAAAACTGTTTTTT. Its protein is CASSSRLPEDEKLFF.

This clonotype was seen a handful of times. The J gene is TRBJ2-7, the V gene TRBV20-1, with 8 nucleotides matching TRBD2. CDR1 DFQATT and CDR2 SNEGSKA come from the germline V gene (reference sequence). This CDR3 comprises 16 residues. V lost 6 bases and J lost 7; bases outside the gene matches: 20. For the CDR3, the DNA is TGCAGTGCCCGTTCATCGGGGGGGGGCCGAGCGGGAGAGCAGTACTTC. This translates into CSARSSGGGRAGEQYF.

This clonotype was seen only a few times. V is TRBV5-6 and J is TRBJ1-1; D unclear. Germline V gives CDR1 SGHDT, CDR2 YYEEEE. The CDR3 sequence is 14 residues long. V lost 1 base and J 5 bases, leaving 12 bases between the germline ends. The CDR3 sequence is CASSLTSRRTEAFF. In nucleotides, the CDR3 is TGTGCCAGCAGCTTGACATCCCGAAGGACTGAAGCTTTCTTT. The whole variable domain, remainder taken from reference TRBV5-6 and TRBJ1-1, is DAGVTQSPTHLIKTRGQQVTLRCSPKSGHDTVSWYQQALGQGPQFIFQYYEEEERQRGNFPDRFSGHQFPNYSSELNVNALLLGDSALYLCASSLTSRRTEAFFGQGTRLTVV.

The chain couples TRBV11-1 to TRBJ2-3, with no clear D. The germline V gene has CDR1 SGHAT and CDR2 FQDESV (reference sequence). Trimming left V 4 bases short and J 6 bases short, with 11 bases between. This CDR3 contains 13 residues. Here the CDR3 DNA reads TGTGCCAGCAGCTCCCAACCCAGCGATACGCAGTATTTT. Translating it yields CASSSQPSDTQYF.

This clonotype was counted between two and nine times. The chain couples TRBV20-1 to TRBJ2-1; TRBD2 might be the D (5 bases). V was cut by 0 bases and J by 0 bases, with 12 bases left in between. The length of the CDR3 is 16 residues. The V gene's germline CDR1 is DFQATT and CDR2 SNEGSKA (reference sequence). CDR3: CSARDLLAGSYNEQFF. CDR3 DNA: TGCAGTGCTAGAGATCTCCTAGCTGGCTCCTACAATGAGCAGTTCTTC.

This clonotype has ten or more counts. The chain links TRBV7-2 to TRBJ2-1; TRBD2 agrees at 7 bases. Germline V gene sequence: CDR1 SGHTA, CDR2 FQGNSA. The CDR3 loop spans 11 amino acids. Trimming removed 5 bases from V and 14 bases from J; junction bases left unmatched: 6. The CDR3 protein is CASSPRTREFF. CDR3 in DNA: TGTGCCAGCAGCCCTCGGACTAGGGAGTTCTTC.

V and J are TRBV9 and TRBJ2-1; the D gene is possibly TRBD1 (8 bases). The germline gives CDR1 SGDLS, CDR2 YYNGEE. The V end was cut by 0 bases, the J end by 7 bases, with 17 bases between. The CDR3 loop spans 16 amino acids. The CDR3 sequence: CASSVGPGQGGNEQFF. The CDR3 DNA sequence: TGTGCCAGCAGCGTAGGGCCAGGACAGGGAGGGAATGAGCAGTTCTTC.

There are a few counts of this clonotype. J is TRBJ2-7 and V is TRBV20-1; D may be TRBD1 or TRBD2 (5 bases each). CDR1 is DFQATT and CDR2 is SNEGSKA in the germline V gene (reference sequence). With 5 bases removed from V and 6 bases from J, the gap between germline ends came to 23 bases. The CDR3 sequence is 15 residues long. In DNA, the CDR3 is TGCAGTGCTCCCATAGGGCCCGGGACGTCTGGCGAGCAGTACTTC. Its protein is CSAPIGPGTSGEQYF.

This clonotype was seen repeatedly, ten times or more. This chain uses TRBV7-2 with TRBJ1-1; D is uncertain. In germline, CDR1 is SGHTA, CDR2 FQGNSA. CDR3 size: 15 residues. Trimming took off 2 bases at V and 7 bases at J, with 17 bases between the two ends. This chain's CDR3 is CASSLIEWYKHEAFF. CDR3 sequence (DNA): TGTGCCAGCAGCTTAATCGAATGGTATAAACATGAAGCTTTCTTT.

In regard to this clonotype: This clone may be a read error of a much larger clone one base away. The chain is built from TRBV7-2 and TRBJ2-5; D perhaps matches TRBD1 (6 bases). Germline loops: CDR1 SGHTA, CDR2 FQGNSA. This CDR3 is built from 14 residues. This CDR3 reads CASSQGRAQGTQYF. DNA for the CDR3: TGTGCCAGCAGCCAGGGGCGGGCACAAGGGACCCAGTACTTC.

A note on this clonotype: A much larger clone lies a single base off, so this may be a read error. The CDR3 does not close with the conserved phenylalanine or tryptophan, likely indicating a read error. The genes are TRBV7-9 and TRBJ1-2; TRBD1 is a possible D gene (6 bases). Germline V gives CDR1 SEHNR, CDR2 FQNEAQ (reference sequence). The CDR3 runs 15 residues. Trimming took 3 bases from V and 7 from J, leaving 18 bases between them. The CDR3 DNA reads TGTGCCAGCAGCTTCCCTCTCACAGGGTCCCTTGGCTACACCTTA. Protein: CASSFPLTGSLGYTL.

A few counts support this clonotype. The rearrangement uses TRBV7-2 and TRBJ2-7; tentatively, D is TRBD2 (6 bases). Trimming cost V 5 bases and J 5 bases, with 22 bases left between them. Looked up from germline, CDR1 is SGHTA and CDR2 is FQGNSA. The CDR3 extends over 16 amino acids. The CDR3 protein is CASSGGGPHRGNEQYF. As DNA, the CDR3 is TGTGCCAGCAGCGGGGGAGGACCTCACCGGGGTAACGAGCAGTACTTC.

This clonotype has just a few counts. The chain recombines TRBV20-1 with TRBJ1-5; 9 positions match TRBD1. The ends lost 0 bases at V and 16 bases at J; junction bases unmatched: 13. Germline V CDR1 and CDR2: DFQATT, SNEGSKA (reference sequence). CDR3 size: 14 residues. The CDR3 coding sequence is TGCAGTGCTAGAGATCCTATTCCGGGACAGGGCTATCATTTT. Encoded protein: CSARDPIPGQGYHF.

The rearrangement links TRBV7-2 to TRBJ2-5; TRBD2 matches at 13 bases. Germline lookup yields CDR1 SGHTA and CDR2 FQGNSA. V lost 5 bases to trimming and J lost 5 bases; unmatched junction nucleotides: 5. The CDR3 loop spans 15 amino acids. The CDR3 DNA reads TGTGCCAGCAGCCGGACTAGCGGGAGTGGTGAGACCCAGTACTTC. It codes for CASSRTSGSGETQYF.

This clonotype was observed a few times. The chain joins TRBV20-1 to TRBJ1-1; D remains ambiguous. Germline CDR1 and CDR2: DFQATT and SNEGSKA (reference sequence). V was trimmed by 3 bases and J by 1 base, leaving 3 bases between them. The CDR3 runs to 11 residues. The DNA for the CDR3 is TGCAGTGCTAGCCAGAACACTGAAGCTTTCTTT. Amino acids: CSASQNTEAFF.

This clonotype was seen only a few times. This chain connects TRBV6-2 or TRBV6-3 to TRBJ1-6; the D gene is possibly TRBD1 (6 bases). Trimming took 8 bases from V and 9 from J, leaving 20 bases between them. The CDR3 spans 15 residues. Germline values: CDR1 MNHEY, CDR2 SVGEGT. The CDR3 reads CASSGWRARGSPLHF. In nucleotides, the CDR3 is TGTGCCAGCTCCGGATGGCGGGCCAGGGGTTCACCCCTCCACTTT.

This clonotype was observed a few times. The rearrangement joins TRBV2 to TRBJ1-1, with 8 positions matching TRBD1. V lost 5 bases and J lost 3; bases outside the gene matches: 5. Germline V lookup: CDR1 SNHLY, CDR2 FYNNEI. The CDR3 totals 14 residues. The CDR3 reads CASSRQGQYTEAFF. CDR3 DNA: TGTGCCAGCAGTAGACAGGGGCAATACACTGAAGCTTTCTTT.

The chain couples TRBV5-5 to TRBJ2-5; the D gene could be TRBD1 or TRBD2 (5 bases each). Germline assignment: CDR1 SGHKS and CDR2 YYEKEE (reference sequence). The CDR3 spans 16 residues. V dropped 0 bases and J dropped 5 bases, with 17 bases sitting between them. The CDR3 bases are TGTGCCAGCAGCTTGGGGGGGTTCGCGGCTCGGGAGACCCAGTACTTC. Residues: CASSLGGFAARETQYF.

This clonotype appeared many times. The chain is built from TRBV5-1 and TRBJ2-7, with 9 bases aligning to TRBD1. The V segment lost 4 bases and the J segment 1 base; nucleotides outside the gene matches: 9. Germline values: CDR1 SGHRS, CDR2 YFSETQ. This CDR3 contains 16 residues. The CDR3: CASSRIPGQGSYEQYF. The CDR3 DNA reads TGCGCCAGCAGCCGAATCCCGGGACAGGGATCCTACGAGCAGTACTTC.

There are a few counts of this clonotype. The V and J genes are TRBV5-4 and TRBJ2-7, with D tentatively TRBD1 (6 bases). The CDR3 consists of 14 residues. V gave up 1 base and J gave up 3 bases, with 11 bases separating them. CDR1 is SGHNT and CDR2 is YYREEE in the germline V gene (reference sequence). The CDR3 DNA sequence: TGTGCCAGCAGCTTGTGGGGACAAAACTACGAGCAGTACTTC. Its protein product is CASSLWGQNYEQYF.

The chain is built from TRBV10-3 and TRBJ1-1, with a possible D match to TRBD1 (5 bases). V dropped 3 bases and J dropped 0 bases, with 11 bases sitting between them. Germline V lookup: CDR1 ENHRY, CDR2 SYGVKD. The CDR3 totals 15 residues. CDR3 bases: TGTGCCATCAGTGAACAGGCTACCATGAACACTGAAGCTTTCTTT. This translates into CAISEQATMNTEAFF.